This record covers a single TCR beta chain. Relative to its sample, this clonotype is medium-sized (0.01 to 0.1%). Its antigen is currently not known. Qualities for individual bases were not recorded, and no much larger clone is one base off. This was a case-control study nested in a cohort of healthcare workers in London, UK, who had nasopharyngeal swab PCR tests and blood samples taken every week. Between 23 and 31 March 2020, the week of the UK lockdown, healthcare workers were enrolled and then followed up weekly for as long as 16 weeks. The record originates from a study of early T cells in non-severe SARS-CoV-2 infection (dated by TCRdb to the early 2020s). Regarding the complete study: TCR sequencing used bulk RNA from unsorted whole blood, so alpha and beta chains could not be paired. The investigation overall reported the following: VDJdb matching was skewed toward anti-spike CD8 responses and likely underestimated virus-specific expansions, missing private and CD4 specificities.

Preparation of the library involved 5' RACE. The listed sequencing device is NextSeq 500. Unique molecular identifiers were attached to individual cDNA molecules in the TCR library protocol so that sequencing error and PCR bias could be corrected. Sequencing covered both TCR alpha and beta chains, and within each sample the abundances of alpha and beta sequences were tightly co-correlated. Per the original workflow: V gene, J gene and CDR3 annotation of TCR sequences was performed with Decombinator V4. TCRs were defined as expanded if a significant change between any two time points was detected under a Poisson model with p below 0.0001. TCR abundances were normalised to the total number of TCRs sequenced in each sample and reported as counts per million. TRAV1-2 paired with TRAJ12, TRAJ20 or TRAJ33 defined MAIT TCRs, while TRAV10 paired with TRAJ18 defined iNKT TCRs. VDJdb, accessed on 1 November 2021, was searched for TCRs annotated for CMV, EBV and SARS-CoV-2, and TCRs annotated for more than one antigen were excluded. Through fastp at Q25 and MiXCR, TCRdb rebuilt clones from the public reads, retaining in-frame beta chains. Each record represents a unique CDR3 protein, reported with the most common genes and DNA among its rows. The V and J calls, along with clone size, are taken from TCRdb and not from the paper's own processing. The sample contains about 18,000 distinct CDR3 sequences, 5.9% of them found a single time. Roughly 6.3% of the sample rests with the top ten.

V sheds 4 bases and J sheds 0 bases, leaving 10 bases between their ends. Looking up the germline V gene yields CDR1 SQVTM and CDR2 ANQGSEA. Inclusive of the bounding cysteine and phenylalanine, the CDR3 is 13 residues long. The sequence is cut down to CDR3 DNA, 39 bases in frame from base 1. The sample was whole blood. The chain uses TRBV29-1 and TRBJ2-7; the D gene identity is not certain. The source of this sequence is an adult who was a healthcare worker with PCR-confirmed SARS-CoV-2 infection or an uninfected control (not recorded which). CDR3 loop: CSVVSGSSYEQYF. The DNA reads as follows: TGCAGCGTTGTGTCTGGGTCCTCCTACGAGCAGTACTTC.